Following are 28 T cell receptor beta chains from one sample sequenced in a study of cytomegalovirus exposure and HLA in healthy donors. PCR was performed using 60 Vbeta and 13 Jbeta primers. Assay: immunoSEQ multiplex PCR; the TCRdb copy retains only in-frame clones and omits some. Among fewer than 100,000 clones listed, about 7.6% were seen once. The specimen was PBMCs. Source of these receptors: a man aged 45-60 years in good health and CMV-seronegative.

The V gene is TRBV5-4, the J gene TRBJ2-1; TRBD2 matches at 9 bases. CDR3 length equals 15 residues. V was pared by 2 bases and J by 2 bases, with 2 bases of the junction left unmatched. Per the germline V gene, CDR1 is SGHNT and CDR2 is YYREEE (reference sequence). The CDR3 nucleotides read TGTGCCAGCAGCTTCGCTAGCGGGGCCTACAATGAGCAGTTCTTC. Encoded protein: CASSFASGAYNEQFF.

The sample holds a few counts of this clone. The chain recombines TRBV19 with TRBJ1-5; TRBD1 matches 8 bases. This CDR3 region has 20 residues. V lost 4 bases to trimming and J lost 0 bases; unmatched junction nucleotides: 17. Germline-derived CDR1 and CDR2 are LNHDA and SQIVND (reference sequence). The CDR3 spells CASSRGTGLGASYSNQPQHF. The CDR3 coding sequence is TGTGCCAGTAGTAGGGGGACAGGCCTTGGGGCCTCCTATAGCAATCAGCCCCAGCATTTT.

The V call is TRBV30, the J call TRBJ2-3, with TRBD1 matching 8 bases. Trimming at V came to 1 base and at J to 1 base, leaving 1 base not matched to a gene. The CDR3 covers 14 residues. Germline CDR1 and CDR2: GTSNPN and SVGIG (reference sequence). CDR3 residues: CAWSEDRGTDTQYF. CDR3 DNA sequence: TGTGCCTGGAGTGAGGACAGGGGCACAGATACGCAGTATTTT. Looking up the rest from reference TRBV30 and TRBJ2-3 gives the full variable domain: SQTIHQWPATLVQPVGSPLSLECTVEGTSNPNLYWYRQAAGRGLQLLFYSVGIGQISSEVPQNLSASRPQDRQFILSSKKLLLSDSGFYLCAWSEDRGTDTQYFGPGTRLTVL.

This clone came up a few times. The CDR3, as DNA: TGTGCCAGTACCGCGGGCGGAGGGTTAGGGTCACCCCTCCACTTT. This sequence encodes CASTAGGGLGSPLHF. V usage is TRBV19 and J usage is TRBJ1-6; no reliable D call. V lost 7 bases and J lost 10, with 20 bases in between. CDR1 and CDR2 (germline): LNHDA, SQIVND (reference sequence). This CDR3 is built from 15 residues.

The CDR3 sequence: CASSEEGEAFF. The CDR3 region has the DNA TGTGCCAGCAGTGAAGAGGGGGAAGCTTTCTTT. V and J are TRBV6-1 and TRBJ1-1; D perhaps matches TRBD1 (5 bases). V was shortened by 1 base and J by 8 bases, with 5 bases between the two germline ends. Germline loops: CDR1 MNHNS, CDR2 SASEGT. The CDR3 has 11 residues.

This chain links TRBV19 with TRBJ2-7; 11 nucleotides line up with TRBD2. V lost 3 bases, J lost 3 bases, and 7 bases stayed unmatched. CDR3 length: 16 residues. Germline V gene data show CDR1 as LNHDA and CDR2 as SQIVND (reference sequence). CDR3 region: CASSIGLTSGIYEQYF. CDR3 bases: TGTGCCAGTAGTATTGGGCTGACTAGCGGGATCTACGAGCAGTACTTC.

Details on this clone: Other nucleotide sequences in the sample specify the same CDR3. The rearrangement uses TRBV7-2 and TRBJ2-3; a possible D gene is TRBD1 (7 bases). V was trimmed by 5 bases and J by 3 bases, leaving 21 bases between them. The CDR3 consists of 17 residues. CDR1 is SGHTA and CDR2 is FQGNSA in the germline V gene. DNA for the CDR3: TGTGCCAGCAGCCCCGGAGGGGGCATCACCTTGACAGATACGCAGTATTTT. Encoded protein: CASSPGGGITLTDTQYF.

This clone appeared a few times. V gene TRBV27 combines with J gene TRBJ1-1; D is possibly TRBD1 (5 bases). V shed 3 bases and J shed 9 bases, with 20 bases lying between them. The V gene's germline CDR1 is MNHEY and CDR2 SMNVEV (reference sequence). This CDR3 is 15 amino acids long. The CDR3 reads CASSFSSILQEKAFF. CDR3 sequence (DNA): TGTGCCAGCAGTTTTTCCTCGATCCTACAGGAAAAAGCTTTCTTT.

This clone was observed a few times. The rearrangement links TRBV14 to TRBJ2-1, with a possible D match to TRBD2 (5 bases). Germline V CDR1 and CDR2: SGHDN, FVKESK. The CDR3 has 15 amino acids. V shed 3 bases and J shed 0 bases, with 9 bases lying between them. CDR3 in amino acids: CASSQLGSSYNEQFF. As DNA, the CDR3 is TGTGCCAGCAGCCAGCTAGGGAGCTCCTACAATGAGCAGTTCTTC.

The chain employs TRBV7-2 and TRBJ2-1, with 15 positions matching TRBD2. With 4 bases clipped from V and 0 bases from J, the junction kept 7 bases outside the gene matches. Germline values: CDR1 SGHTA, CDR2 FQGNSA. The CDR3 totals 19 residues. The CDR3 DNA is TGTGCCAGCAGCTCGCCGGGACTAGCGGGAGGCGTCTCCTACAATGAGCAGTTCTTC. Its protein is CASSSPGLAGGVSYNEQFF.

V gene TRBV11-2 combines with J gene TRBJ2-7, with D maybe TRBD1 (6 bases). Germline V gives CDR1 SGHAT, CDR2 FQNNGV. The V end was cut by 5 bases, the J end by 1 base, with 18 bases between. The CDR3 is 16 residues long. The CDR3: CASSRTTGPPSYEQYF. DNA of the CDR3: TGTGCCAGCAGCCGTACCACAGGGCCTCCGTCCTACGAGCAGTACTTC. The complete variable domain, with remaining parts taken from reference TRBV11-2 and TRBJ2-7, reads EAGVAQSPRYKIIEKRQSVAFWCNPISGHATLYWYQQILGQGPKLLIQFQNNGVVDDSQLPKDRFSAERLKGVDSTLKIQPAKLEDSAVYLCASSRTTGPPSYEQYFGPGTRLTVT.

The chain employs TRBV5-1 and TRBJ2-1; 12 bases are a match to TRBD2. Looked up from germline, CDR1 is SGHRS and CDR2 is YFSETQ. V shed 7 bases, J shed 7 bases, and the junction held 9 bases outside the gene matches. The length of the CDR3 is 15 residues. DNA of the CDR3: TGCGCCAGCTCGCCCCGACTAGCGGGAGTGAATGAGCAGTTCTTC. This gives the protein CASSPRLAGVNEQFF. The full variable domain, in which reference TRBV5-1 and TRBJ2-1 provide the parts outside the CDR3, is KAGVTQTPRYLIKTRGQQVTLSCSPISGHRSVSWYQQTPGQGLQFLFEYFSETQRNKGNFPGRFSGRQFSNSRSEMNVSTLELGDSALYLCASSPRLAGVNEQFFGPGTRLTVL.

The chain combines TRBV28 with TRBJ2-5; 7 nucleotides agree with TRBD1. The CDR3 extends over 14 amino acids. CDR1 MDHEN and CDR2 SYDVKM come from the germline V gene. The trim removed 1 base at V and 3 bases at J, leaving 2 bases unmatched. The CDR3 bases are TGTGCCAGCAGTTTATACAGGGGCGAAGAGACCCAGTACTTC. It encodes CASSLYRGEETQYF. Based on the CDR3 plus reference TRBV28 and TRBJ2-5, the full variable domain is DVKVTQSSRYLVKRTGEKVFLECVQDMDHENMFWYRQDPGLGLRLIYFSYDVKMKEKGDIPEGYSVSREKKERFSLILESASTNQTSMYLCASSLYRGEETQYFGPGTRLLVL.

This clone was seen more than once but under ten times. CDR3 in DNA: TGTGCCACCGAGCCGGGTCCTAACTATGGCTACACCTTC. The encoded protein is CATEPGPNYGYTF. The chain is built from TRBV10-3 and TRBJ1-2; D unresolved. The CDR3 has 13 residues. Germline V gene lookup returns CDR1 ENHRY and CDR2 SYGVKD. V dropped 10 bases and J dropped 0 bases, with 12 bases sitting between them.

As regards this clone: Other DNA sequences in the sample encode the same CDR3. J is TRBJ2-2 and V is TRBV27; tentatively, D is TRBD2 (5 bases). Trimming shortened V by 6 bases and J by 4 bases, and 18 bases separated the two germline ends. This CDR3 spans 16 amino acids. Germline values: CDR1 MNHEY, CDR2 SMNVEV (reference sequence). CDR3 residues: CASSNVGFGVTGELFF. CDR3 coding DNA: TGTGCCAGCAGCAACGTGGGTTTCGGGGTCACCGGGGAGCTGTTTTTT.

The V and J genes are TRBV12-5 and TRBJ2-7, with 8 nucleotides matching TRBD1. V was clipped by 7 bases and J by 4 bases; unmatched bases: 15. Per germline, CDR1 LGHNT and CDR2 FRNRAP. This CDR3 spans 16 amino acids. The CDR3 sequence: CASECQGAQKLYEQYF. As DNA, the CDR3 is TGTGCTAGTGAATGCCAGGGGGCCCAAAAATTGTACGAGCAGTACTTC.

The gene calls are TRBV5-1 and TRBJ2-3, with no clear D. The germline gives CDR1 SGHRS, CDR2 YFSETQ. This CDR3 is 13 amino acids long. V was clipped by 0 bases and J by 2 bases, with 4 bases between them. In nucleotides, the CDR3 is TGCGCCAGCAGCTTGGCGTACACAGATACGCAGTATTTT. Amino acid sequence: CASSLAYTDTQYF.

This chain connects TRBV18 to TRBJ2-1, with a weak D call TRBD1 (5 bases). There are 16 residues in the CDR3. Trimming removed 6 bases from V and 7 bases from J, with 22 bases in between. Germline V CDR1 and CDR2: KGHSH, LQKENI. The CDR3 spells CASSRQDIGGGNEQFF. CDR3 nucleotides: TGTGCCAGCTCCCGCCAGGACATTGGCGGTGGGAATGAGCAGTTCTTC.

The V and J genes are TRBV6-6 and TRBJ2-7; possibly TRBD1 for D (5 bases). This CDR3 is 16 amino acids long. The V gene's germline CDR1 is MNHNY and CDR2 SVGAGI (reference sequence). Trimming took off 6 bases at V and 5 bases at J, with 23 bases between the two ends. The CDR3 DNA sequence: TGTGCCAGCAGCTACCTTAGTGGGGCCCATGGGAACGAGCAGTACTTC. Translation: CASSYLSGAHGNEQYF.

This clone was picked up a small number of times. The J gene is TRBJ2-6, the V gene TRBV7-8; TRBD1 matches 7 bases. Germline V gene sequence: CDR1 SGHVS, CDR2 FQNEAQ. V was pared by 3 bases and J by 2 bases, with 4 bases of the junction left unmatched. The CDR3 loop spans 16 amino acids. The CDR3 is CASSLVTGAGANVLTF. The CDR3 nucleotides read TGTGCCAGCAGCTTGGTCACAGGGGCTGGGGCCAACGTCCTGACTTTC.

The genes are TRBV28 and TRBJ1-2; TRBD1 agrees at 8 bases. The germline V gene encodes CDR1 MDHEN and CDR2 SYDVKM. CDR3 length: 12 residues. V lost 7 bases and J lost 8; bases outside the gene matches: 6. The CDR3 DNA sequence: TGTGCCAGCACCCTCAGGGGGCTAGGCTACACCTTC. Translated: CASTLRGLGYTF.

The chain has TRBV28 and TRBJ2-7; TRBD1 aligns across 7 bases. V was clipped by 7 bases and J by 2 bases; unmatched bases: 14. The CDR3 runs 16 residues. Germline-derived CDR1 and CDR2 are MDHEN and SYDVKM. In nucleotides, the CDR3 is TGTGCCAGCACCGACCTTAGGGGACAGCTAACCTACGAGCAGTACTTC. Translation gives CASTDLRGQLTYEQYF.

The chain joins TRBV6-5 to TRBJ2-5, with D possibly TRBD2 on 6 matching bases. The CDR3 runs to 15 residues. The germline gives CDR1 MNHEY, CDR2 SVGAGI. V lost 2 bases to trimming and J lost 4 bases, with 14 bases between them. CDR3 sequence reads: CASSYGGNRGETQYF. CDR3 bases: TGTGCCAGCAGTTACGGGGGGAATCGAGGAGAGACCCAGTACTTC.

The table lists this clone with a few counts. This chain connects TRBV19 to TRBJ1-2; D not resolved. The germline V and J ends were trimmed by 0 bases and 8 bases, with 13 bases remaining between them. The CDR3 runs 14 residues. Germline loops: CDR1 LNHDA, CDR2 SQIVND (reference sequence). The CDR3 spells CASSIDLSGKGYTF. The CDR3 bases are TGTGCCAGTAGTATAGATCTTTCGGGGAAAGGCTACACCTTC.

This clone has only a few counts. Mismatch with germline at one junction end may stem from a read error. The chain carries TRBV4-1 and TRBJ2-3, with a tentative D call TRBD1 (6 bases). The CDR3 totals 16 residues. The germline gives CDR1 MGHRA, CDR2 YSYEKL. In DNA, the CDR3 is TGCGCCAGCAGCAAAGATCGCAGGGGTAGCTCAGATACGCAGTATTTT. Encoded protein: CASSKDRRGSSDTQYF.

The chain has TRBV7-9 and TRBJ2-3, with 12 bases matching TRBD2. CDR3 length: 15 amino acids. In germline, CDR1 is SEHNR, CDR2 FQNEAQ (reference sequence). J gave up 6 bases and V 10 bases, and 11 bases lay outside the gene matches. The CDR3 is CATRYLAGGPDTQYF. The CDR3 DNA follows: TGTGCCACGCGATACCTAGCGGGAGGGCCTGATACGCAGTATTTT.

V usage is TRBV10-3 and J usage is TRBJ1-5; no definite D call. Trimming cost V 8 bases and J 9 bases, with 20 bases left between them. The germline gives CDR1 ENHRY, CDR2 SYGVKD. This CDR3 is 14 amino acids long. The CDR3 reads CAIRGDRGMGPQHF. CDR3 DNA sequence: TGTGCCATCCGCGGGGATCGAGGCATGGGGCCCCAGCATTTT.

This clone was seen a few times. The chain recombines TRBV28 with TRBJ2-7; D may be TRBD2 (5 bases). The ends were cut back, 5 bases at V and 2 bases at J, with 13 bases in the middle. Germline-derived CDR1 and CDR2 are MDHEN and SYDVKM. The CDR3 totals 14 residues. CDR3 region: CASSLHSGTYEQYF. As DNA, the CDR3 is TGTGCCAGCAGTCTACATTCGGGGACCTACGAGCAGTACTTC.